This T cell receptor (beta chain) was sequenced during a study of cytomegalovirus exposure and HLA in healthy donors. For the study at large: An earlier analysis identified 120 million or so unique TCR beta sequences in about 179 million T cells. Broader study findings: The dataset shows that most TCR sequences were rare, while some public TCRs occurred in many donors. Among donors in an Asian-associated ancestry cluster, a later analysis reportedly found fewer N-insertions than the roughly 700-donor mean.

Comments on this clone: Its cognate antigen is unknown.

Use of 60 Vbeta and 13 Jbeta primers characterized the PCR. Produced via immunoSEQ multiplex PCR; TCRdb's table is partial and in-frame only. The sample includes tens of thousands of clones, approximately 77% of them seen just once. Donors in the study were healthy people who gave bone marrow. The ends were cut back, 0 bases at V and 3 bases at J, with 9 bases in the middle. This CDR3 is built from 15 residues. CDR1 SGDLS and CDR2 YYNGEE come from the germline V gene. The chain employs TRBV9 and TRBJ2-2; a weak D match, TRBD1 (5 bases). Sequencing used PBMCs. The TCR comes from a woman aged 40-49 years in good health and CMV-seropositive. The CDR3 DNA is TGTGCCAGCAGCGTAGACAGGCTCGACACCGGGGAGCTGTTTTTT. Translated, it gives CASSVDRLDTGELFF.